The entry that follows covers one T cell receptor beta chain sequence. Antigen: not known. The CDR3 is 14 residues long. With 2 bases clipped from V and 4 bases from J, the junction kept 1 base outside the gene matches. CDR1 DFQATT and CDR2 SNEGSKA come from the germline V gene (reference sequence). This sample is drawn from a study of identical twins. Overall study results and limits: Partly confounded zero-insertion analyses could result from invariant MAIT and iNKT cells. Insertions were reduced in abundant cord blood beta clonotypes but not in memory repertoires. Shared out-of-frame alpha sequences (those common to twins) showed excess low generation probability.

TCRdb re-called the 5' RACE reads with MiXCR, one entry per CDR3 protein. The table shows 200,000 to 250,000 distinct CDR3 sequences, with about an eighth occurring only once. These data also formed part of another study, on yellow fever vaccine responses in identical twins.

This chain joins TRBV20-1 and TRBJ2-3, with TRBD2 matching 12 bases. The sequence was obtained from a woman in her late teens or twenties in good health. Sequenced input: memory (CD45RO+) T cells sorted from blood. In nucleotides, the CDR3 is TGCAGTGCTAGACTAGCGGGAGGGTCAGATACGCAGTATTTT. It is translated as CSARLAGGSDTQYF.